A single sample gave rise to the 24 T cell receptor beta chains below, sequenced in a study of control samples from healthy donors and cancer patients (dated by TCRdb to about 2020). Library construction relied on the immunoSEQ multiplex PCR assay. What TCRdb holds here is the immuneACCESS table cut down to in-frame rearrangements. Part of the clones is not present; checked against another copy, under half of the missing clones reflect an unresolved V gene, and the others are unexplained. In this sample the table shows 150,000 to 200,000 clones, about 91% of which occur a single time. The ten largest clones represent around 2% of the sample. The sample comprised blood. The receptors were gathered from a woman aged 40 to 50 in good health.

This chain connects TRBV11-2 to TRBJ2-3, with D hard to call. The CDR3 has 13 residues. Trimming took 0 bases from V and 6 from J, leaving 7 bases between them. Germline V gene lookup returns CDR1 SGHAT and CDR2 FQNNGV. This chain's CDR3 is CASSLETLDTQYF. As DNA, the CDR3 is TGTGCCAGCAGCTTAGAGACCCTTGATACGCAGTATTTT. Full variable domain (rest looked up from reference TRBV11-2 and TRBJ2-3): EAGVAQSPRYKIIEKRQSVAFWCNPISGHATLYWYQQILGQGPKLLIQFQNNGVVDDSQLPKDRFSAERLKGVDSTLKIQPAKLEDSAVYLCASSLETLDTQYFGPGTRLTVL.

V is TRBV5-5 and J is TRBJ1-4; D possibly corresponds to TRBD1 (6 bases). V dropped 1 base and J dropped 7 bases, with 11 bases sitting between them. CDR1 is SGHKS and CDR2 is YYEKEE in the germline V gene (reference sequence). This CDR3 is built from 14 residues. CDR3 region: CASSLWQGFEKLFF. DNA of the CDR3: TGTGCCAGCAGCTTGTGGCAGGGGTTTGAAAAACTGTTTTTT.

This clone turned up a few times. The CDR3 bases are TGTGCCAGCAGCTCTTACGGGACAGGGGATATGTACGAGCAGTACTTC. This gives the protein CASSSYGTGDMYEQYF. This chain links TRBV11-2 with TRBJ2-7; TRBD1 aligns across 10 bases. V was clipped by 4 bases and J by 4 bases; unmatched bases: 10. CDR1 SGHAT and CDR2 FQNNGV come from the germline V gene. This CDR3 is 16 amino acids long.

This chain links TRBV7-9 with TRBJ2-7, with a tentative D call TRBD1 (5 bases). The CDR3 has 12 residues. From germline, CDR1 is SEHNR and CDR2 FQNEAQ (reference sequence). Deletions cut 3 bases from V and 6 bases from J, with 9 bases between. CDR3 sequence: CASSFGAAEQYF. DNA of the CDR3: TGTGCCAGCAGCTTTGGGGCGGCCGAGCAGTACTTC.

This rearrangement joins TRBV12-3 or TRBV12-4 to TRBJ1-5; weak D call: TRBD1 (5 bases). The ends were cut back, 4 bases at V and 8 bases at J, with 9 bases in the middle. This CDR3 is 12 amino acids long. CDR3 nucleotides: TGTGCCAGCAGTTCTTGGGGGGAGCCCCAGCATTTT. It is translated as CASSSWGEPQHF.

The V gene is TRBV25-1, the J gene TRBJ2-2; maybe TRBD1 (6 bases). V was clipped by 10 bases and J by 2 bases, with 14 bases between them. The germline V gene encodes CDR1 MGHDK and CDR2 SYGVNS. The CDR3 extends over 14 amino acids. The CDR3 nucleotides read TGTGCCACCAGGGGTGATGGTAACACCGGGGAGCTGTTTTTT. It codes for CATRGDGNTGELFF.

J is TRBJ2-4 and V is TRBV28; D unresolved. V was clipped by 6 bases and J by 8 bases, with 17 bases between them. The CDR3 has 14 residues. Germline V gives CDR1 MDHEN, CDR2 SYDVKM. CDR3 amino acids: CASSPGPVRDIQYF. CDR3 nucleotides: TGTGCCAGCAGCCCCGGTCCGGTTCGGGACATTCAGTACTTC.

This clone came up a few times. V usage is TRBV27 and J usage is TRBJ1-5; no clear D. V lost 8 bases and J 5 bases, leaving 19 bases between the germline ends. Germline CDR1 MNHEY, CDR2 SMNVEV (reference sequence). This CDR3 comprises 15 residues. The CDR3 nucleotides are TGTGCCAGCGGACGAGGGTACACGGTGGATCAGCCCCAGCATTTT. As protein: CASGRGYTVDQPQHF.

The rearrangement joins TRBV28 to TRBJ2-3; 12 nucleotides line up with TRBD2. The J segment lost 2 bases and the V segment lost 2 bases, leaving 5 bases of the junction unmatched. From germline, CDR1 is MDHEN and CDR2 SYDVKM. This CDR3 is 17 amino acids long. CDR3 nucleotides: TGTGCCAGCAGTTTAGCCGGACTAGCGGGGTTCACAGATACGCAGTATTTT. Translation: CASSLAGLAGFTDTQYF. Using reference TRBV28 and TRBJ2-3 for the parts outside the CDR3, the full variable domain is DVKVTQSSRYLVKRTGEKVFLECVQDMDHENMFWYRQDPGLGLRLIYFSYDVKMKEKGDIPEGYSVSREKKERFSLILESASTNQTSMYLCASSLAGLAGFTDTQYFGPGTRLTVL.

In its sample, this clone was seen once. This sequence joins TRBV6-4 and TRBJ2-3, with TRBD2 as a possible D gene (7 bases). The CDR3 contains 15 residues. The ends were cut back, 4 bases at V and 4 bases at J, with 15 bases in the middle. From germline, CDR1 is MRHNA and CDR2 SNTAGT. The CDR3 reads CASSVGGVSSDTQYF. The CDR3 region has the DNA TGTGCCAGCAGTGTAGGGGGGGTGAGCTCAGATACGCAGTATTTT.

This CDR3 is CASSQNPGLAPHEQFF. Here the CDR3 DNA reads TGCGCCAGCAGCCAAAACCCTGGACTAGCCCCTCATGAGCAGTTCTTC. V gene TRBV4-1 combines with J gene TRBJ2-1, with 8 positions matching TRBD2. Germline V gene sequence: CDR1 MGHRA, CDR2 YSYEKL. The CDR3 sequence is 16 residues long. J was trimmed by 8 bases and V by 2 bases; bases with no gene match: 11.

This chain uses TRBV5-4 with TRBJ1-1; possible D gene TRBD1, 6 bases. The V end was cut by 4 bases, the J end by 5 bases, with 15 bases between. The CDR3 covers 14 residues. Germline CDR1 SGHNT, CDR2 YYREEE (reference sequence). CDR3 nucleotide sequence: TGTGCCAGCAGCCCCAGGGGCAGTTATACTGAAGCTTTCTTT. This sequence encodes CASSPRGSYTEAFF.

V gene TRBV9 combines with J gene TRBJ2-2, with D uncertain. Germline V CDR1 and CDR2: SGDLS, YYNGEE. This CDR3 has 15 amino acids. Between the trimmed V and J ends, which lost 0 bases and 5 bases, there was a span of 11 bases. In nucleotides, the CDR3 is TGTGCCAGCAGCGTAGGGGCAAGAGGAACCGGGGAGCTGTTTTTT. This sequence encodes CASSVGARGTGELFF.

The chain uses TRBV27 and TRBJ1-2; unclear D gene. From germline, CDR1 is MNHEY and CDR2 SMNVEV (reference sequence). V lost 6 bases to trimming and J lost 8 bases, with 10 bases between them. The CDR3 is 11 amino acids. CDR3 region: CASSGQRGYTF. CDR3 nucleotides: TGTGCCAGCAGCGGGCAGAGGGGCTACACCTTC.

Only one count was recorded for this clone. V is TRBV5-1 and J is TRBJ2-5; D uncertain. V dropped 5 bases and J dropped 2 bases, with 7 bases sitting between them. The CDR3 extends over 12 amino acids. Germline V gives CDR1 SGHRS, CDR2 YFSETQ. CDR3 DNA sequence: TGCGCCAGCAGTGACCAGCAAGAGACCCAGTACTTC. Residues: CASSDQQETQYF.

The chain recombines TRBV2 with TRBJ2-5, with 8 bases identical to TRBD1. The CDR3 is 15 residues long. The germline gives CDR1 SNHLY, CDR2 FYNNEI. V gave up 3 bases and J gave up 4 bases; unmatched junction bases: 7. In DNA form, the CDR3 reads TGTGCCAGCAGTGATGACAGGGGTTTGAGAGAGACCCAGTACTTC. Translation gives CASSDDRGLRETQYF.

The V gene is TRBV12-5, the J gene TRBJ2-1; TRBD1 or TRBD2 may be the D gene (6 bases each). V lost 0 bases, J lost 1 base, and 16 bases lay in between. The CDR3 is 18 amino acids. CDR1 is LGHNT, CDR2 FRNRAP, per germline. CDR3 residues: CASGLVRGASVSYNEQFF. Written as DNA, the CDR3 is TGTGCTAGTGGTTTGGTAAGGGGGGCCTCTGTATCCTACAATGAGCAGTTCTTC.

The rearrangement joins TRBV20-1 to TRBJ2-5, with D unresolved. Trimming shortened V by 2 bases and J by 6 bases, and 4 bases separated the two germline ends. The CDR3 has 10 amino acids. The germline V gene encodes CDR1 DFQATT and CDR2 SNEGSKA (reference sequence). The CDR3 region has the DNA TGCAGTGCTAGATCTCAGACCCAGTACTTC. This translates into CSARSQTQYF.

The genes are TRBV21-1 and TRBJ2-2; TRBD2, the table's D call, was not compared with the DNA. TRBV21-1 is assigned pseudogene status. The CDR3 is made up of 13 amino acids. Here the CDR3 reads CASSTPGTGELFF. CDR3 in DNA: TGTGCCAGCAGCACCCCGGGTACCGGGGAGCTGTTTTTT.

This clone was found a few times. The chain links TRBV2 to TRBJ1-1, with 7 bases lining up with TRBD1. J was trimmed by 5 bases and V by 6 bases; bases with no gene match: 9. CDR3 length: 14 amino acids. Per germline, CDR1 SNHLY and CDR2 FYNNEI. The CDR3 is CASRGQWVRTEAFF. CDR3 nucleotide sequence: TGTGCCAGCAGGGGACAGTGGGTCCGGACTGAAGCTTTCTTT.

This chain links TRBV10-3 with TRBJ2-1, with D hard to call. Trimming pared 4 bases from V and 5 bases from J, leaving 12 bases between. This CDR3 is built from 14 residues. Looked up from germline, CDR1 is ENHRY and CDR2 is SYGVKD. CDR3 residues: CAISGRDVNNEQFF. The DNA of the CDR3 is TGTGCCATCAGTGGGCGAGACGTCAACAATGAGCAGTTCTTC.

The CDR3 nucleotides read TGTGCCAGCACCGAGGGGAGCAGGGGATCCGGGGAGCTGTTTTTT. Its protein is CASTEGSRGSGELFF. This sequence joins TRBV2 and TRBJ2-2; perhaps TRBD1 as D (6 bases). CDR3 length equals 15 residues. Germline lookup yields CDR1 SNHLY and CDR2 FYNNEI. Trimming shortened V by 7 bases and J by 6 bases, and 18 bases separated the two germline ends.

The chain links TRBV12-3 or TRBV12-4 to TRBJ1-2, with D hard to call. This CDR3 region has 13 residues. Trimming pared 4 bases from V and 8 bases from J, leaving 14 bases between. DNA for the CDR3: TGTGCCAGCAGTTATCGGCTGAAGGAGGGCTACACCTTC. Translation gives CASSYRLKEGYTF.

The chain couples TRBV7-9 to TRBJ2-7, with D perhaps TRBD2 (5 bases). Trimming removed 1 base from V and 3 bases from J, with 13 bases in between. The CDR3 covers 15 residues. The germline CDR1 and CDR2 sequences are SEHNR and FQNEAQ (reference sequence). The CDR3 loop reads CASSLVGVGSYEQYF. The CDR3 nucleotides read TGTGCCAGCAGCTTAGTAGGTGTGGGGAGCTACGAGCAGTACTTC.